This T cell receptor beta chain stems from a study of siplizumab effects on memory and regulatory T cells. Study-level findings and limits: A major contribution to the alloresponse seemed to be made by naive T cells, which seemed more diverse than memory cells.

This clone has a handful of counts. Its matching antigen is unknown. About 10^5 TCR templates per sample were sequenced. The table came from immunoSEQ multiplex PCR; TCRdb's copy has only in-frame clones and leaves some out. The sample lists 60,000 to 65,000 clones, around 79% occurring once. This CDR3 has 14 amino acids. Germline V lookup: CDR1 LNHDA, CDR2 SQIVND (reference sequence). V lost 7 bases to trimming and J lost 10 bases; unmatched junction nucleotides: 10. Sequenced: memory CD4+ T cells sorted from blood. The rearrangement joins TRBV19 to TRBJ1-6, with 7 bases fitting TRBD1. The clonotype comes from a human donor in good health. CDR3 protein: CASTTGQSLSPLHF. The CDR3 DNA is TGTGCCAGTACCACGGGACAGTCACTCTCACCCCTCCACTTT.